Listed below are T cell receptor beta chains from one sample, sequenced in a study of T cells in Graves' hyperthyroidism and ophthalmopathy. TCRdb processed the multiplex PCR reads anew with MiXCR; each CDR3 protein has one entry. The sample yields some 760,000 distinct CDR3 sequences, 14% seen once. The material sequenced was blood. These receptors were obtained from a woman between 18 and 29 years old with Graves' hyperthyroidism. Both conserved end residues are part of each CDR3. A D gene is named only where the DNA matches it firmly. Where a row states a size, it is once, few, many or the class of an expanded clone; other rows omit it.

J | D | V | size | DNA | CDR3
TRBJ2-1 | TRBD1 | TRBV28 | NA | TGTGCCAGCGGATCTCCTGGGGACAGGGCCTACAATGAGCAGCTCTTC | CASGSPGDRAYNEQLF
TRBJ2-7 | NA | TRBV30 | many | TGTGCCTGGAGTCCACTAGTGGGACGCCCCTACGAGCAGTACTTC | CAWSPLVGRPYEQYF
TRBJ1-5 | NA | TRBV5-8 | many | TGTGCCAGCAGCTTGTATCGAGGCGAGGATCAGCCCCAGCATTTT | CASSLYRGEDQPQHF
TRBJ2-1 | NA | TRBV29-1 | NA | TGCAGCGTTGTTACAGACTCCCGCGCCTACGAGCAGTTCTTC | CSVVTDSRAYEQFF
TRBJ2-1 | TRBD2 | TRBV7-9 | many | TGTGCCAGCAGCTCGACTAGCGACACCTACAATGAGCAGTTCTTC | CASSSTSDTYNEQFF
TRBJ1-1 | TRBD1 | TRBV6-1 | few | TGTGCCAGCACCCAGGGGGCTTCTGAAGCTTTCTTT | CASTQGASEAFF
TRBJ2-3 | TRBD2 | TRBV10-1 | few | TGCGCCAGCAGGGCCGGGACTAGCGGCACAGATACGCAGTATTTT | CASRAGTSGTDTQYF
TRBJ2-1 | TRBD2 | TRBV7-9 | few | TGTGCCAGCAGCCCAACGACGGGACTAGCGGGAGTTGAGCAGTTCTTC | CASSPTTGLAGVEQFF
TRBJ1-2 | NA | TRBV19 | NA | TGTGCCAGTAGTATTATCCTCGGGGGCGCAGGGTATGGCTACACCTTC | CASSIILGGAGYGYTF
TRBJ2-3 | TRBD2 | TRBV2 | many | TGTGCCAGCAGGAGTGAACTAGCGGGAAGTACGCAGTATTTT | CASRSELAGSTQYF
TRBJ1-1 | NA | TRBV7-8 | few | TGTGCCAGCAGCTTAGGACGGGGTGAAGCTTTCTTT | CASSLGRGEAFF
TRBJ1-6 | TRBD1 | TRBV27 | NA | TGTGCCAGCAGACCTGGGACAGGGATGGCACCCCTCCACTTT | CASRPGTGMAPLHF
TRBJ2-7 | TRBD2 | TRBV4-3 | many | TGCGCCAGCAGCCAAGATCTGGATAGCGGGACCTCCTACGAGCAGTACTTC | CASSQDLDSGTSYEQYF
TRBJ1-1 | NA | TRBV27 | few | TGTGCCAGCAGTTTATGGCAGGGGCGAAGGAACACTGAAGCTTTCTTT | CASSLWQGRRNTEAFF
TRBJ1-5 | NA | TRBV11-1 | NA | TGTGCCAGCAGCTTAGCCGAAGGGGCCGCAGGCCAGCCCCAGCATTTT | CASSLAEGAAGQPQHF
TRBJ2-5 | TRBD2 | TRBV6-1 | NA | TGTGCCAGCAGTGAGATCGTAGCGGGAGGGCCCCGGTGGGAGACCCAGTACTTC | CASSEIVAGGPRWETQYF
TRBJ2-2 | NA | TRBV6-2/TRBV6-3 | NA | TGTGCCAGCAGAGGGACATTTGCGAACACCGGGGAGCTGTTTTTT | CASRGTFANTGELFF